These 21 T cell receptor beta chains were all obtained from the same sample, sequenced in a study of T cell responses to AZD1222 COVID-19 vaccine. Only in-frame clones appear in the TCRdb table, and some are missing; sequencing was by immunoSEQ multiplex PCR. The sample records 100,000 to 150,000 clones, over 75% being singletons. The sequences come from peripheral blood, collected on day 0 of AZD1222 vaccination. Receptor source: an adult in good health.

The genes are TRBV19 and TRBJ1-1, with a possible D match to TRBD1 (6 bases). The V and J ends lost 3 bases and 0 bases respectively, with 11 bases between them. The germline CDR1 and CDR2 sequences are LNHDA and SQIVND (reference sequence). The CDR3 is 15 amino acids. The CDR3 DNA is TGTGCCAGTAGTATTACGGGGGCTGTGAACACTGAAGCTTTCTTT. Its protein is CASSITGAVNTEAFF.

This chain uses TRBV7-8 with TRBJ2-7, with 11 bases lining up with TRBD2. This CDR3 is 17 amino acids long. With V trimmed by 3 bases and J by 2 bases, 9 bases remained unmatched. Per germline, CDR1 SGHVS and CDR2 FQNEAQ. This CDR3 is CASSFPISGRAAYEQYF. For the CDR3, the DNA is TGTGCCAGCAGCTTCCCCATTAGCGGGAGGGCCGCCTACGAGCAGTACTTC.

This sequence joins TRBV18 and TRBJ1-4, with a tentative D call TRBD1 (6 bases). There are 14 residues in the CDR3. V was pared by 1 base and J by 7 bases, with 10 bases between. Germline V lookup: CDR1 KGHSH, CDR2 LQKENI. CDR3 DNA: TGTGCCAGCTCACCACGAGGGGGAGGTGAAAAACTGTTTTTT. It encodes CASSPRGGGEKLFF.

The chain uses TRBV5-1 and TRBJ2-1; possible D gene TRBD2, 6 bases. Germline CDR1 reads SGHRS; CDR2 reads YFSETQ. This CDR3 spans 15 amino acids. V was cut by 2 bases and J by 7 bases, with 16 bases left in between. The CDR3 DNA reads TGCGCCAGCAGCTTTAGCGGACATAGCGCTAATGAGCAGTTCTTC. The encoded protein is CASSFSGHSANEQFF.

The CDR3 loop is CASSPGTGGTEAFF. In nucleotides, the CDR3 is TGTGCCAGCAGCCCCGGGACAGGGGGCACTGAAGCTTTCTTT. The rearrangement uses TRBV6-5 and TRBJ1-1; 11 nucleotides line up with TRBD1. This CDR3 spans 14 amino acids. V lost 6 bases, J lost 4 bases, and 4 bases stayed unmatched. CDR1 and CDR2 (germline): MNHEY, SVGAGI.

The chain recombines TRBV11-2 with TRBJ1-2; D may be TRBD1 (5 bases). The CDR3 contains 13 residues. V lost 5 bases and J 5 bases, leaving 12 bases between the germline ends. From germline, CDR1 is SGHAT and CDR2 FQNNGV. CDR3: CASSHDSSYGYTF. The CDR3 DNA reads TGTGCCAGCAGCCATGACAGCAGTTATGGCTACACCTTC.

The chain is built from TRBV2 and TRBJ1-2; TRBD1 matches at 10 bases. V lost 5 bases to trimming and J lost 4 bases; unmatched junction nucleotides: 10. The CDR3 totals 16 residues. Germline CDR1 and CDR2: SNHLY and FYNNEI. CDR3 sequence (DNA): TGTGCCAGCAGTTTCCTTTCGGGACAGGGGAGCTATGGCTACACCTTC. This gives the protein CASSFLSGQGSYGYTF.

The V gene is TRBV19, the J gene TRBJ1-5; tentative D call: TRBD1 (5 bases). Germline loops: CDR1 LNHDA, CDR2 SQIVND (reference sequence). Trimming removed 2 bases at V and 1 base at J, with 9 bases between. CDR3 size: 15 residues. In DNA, the CDR3 is TGTGCCAGTAGTATAATGCCAGGGAGCAATCAGCCCCAGCATTTT. Translating it yields CASSIMPGSNQPQHF.

The chain employs TRBV7-2 and TRBJ2-2, with D possibly matching TRBD1 (6 bases). This CDR3 spans 16 amino acids. Germline V gives CDR1 SGHTA, CDR2 FQGNSA. V lost 5 bases and J lost 3, with 16 bases in between. DNA for the CDR3: TGTGCCAGCAGCCTTAAAATTACAGGGTACACCGGGGAGCTGTTTTTT. This gives the protein CASSLKITGYTGELFF.

The V gene is TRBV28, the J gene TRBJ2-2; D may be TRBD1 (6 bases). Germline V gene sequence: CDR1 MDHEN, CDR2 SYDVKM. V dropped 1 base and J dropped 0 bases, with 6 bases sitting between them. The CDR3 is made up of 15 amino acids. CDR3 amino acids: CASSLSGANTGELFF. The CDR3 bases are TGTGCCAGCAGTTTATCAGGGGCGAACACCGGGGAGCTGTTTTTT.

The chain joins TRBV19 to TRBJ2-3, with 11 bases identical to TRBD2. This CDR3 has 17 amino acids. J was trimmed by 7 bases and V by 3 bases; bases with no gene match: 12. The germline CDR1 and CDR2 sequences are LNHDA and SQIVND (reference sequence). The CDR3 protein is CASSMPILAGVRNTQYF. Written as DNA, the CDR3 is TGTGCCAGTAGTATGCCAATACTAGCGGGAGTGAGGAATACGCAGTATTTT.

The count of this clone is one. The chain links TRBV27 to TRBJ2-6, with a possible D match to TRBD1 (6 bases). Trimming took 3 bases from V and 0 from J, leaving 12 bases between them. This CDR3 has 17 residues. Germline assignment: CDR1 MNHEY and CDR2 SMNVEV (reference sequence). CDR3 sequence reads: CASSLPRGSSGANVLTF. The CDR3 DNA reads TGTGCCAGCAGTTTGCCCAGGGGCAGCTCTGGGGCCAACGTCCTGACTTTC.

J is TRBJ1-1 and V is TRBV28, with 7 bases aligning to TRBD1. CDR1 and CDR2 from the germline V gene are MDHEN and SYDVKM. V dropped 4 bases and J dropped 4; count of bases not matched to a gene: 6. The CDR3 covers 14 residues. CDR3 sequence reads: CASSSRPGGTEAFF. The CDR3 DNA reads as TGTGCCAGCAGTTCGCGCCCAGGGGGCACTGAAGCTTTCTTT.

This clone was detected a few times. CDR3 loop: CASSAGQADTEAFF. Here the CDR3 DNA reads TGTGCCAGCAGCGCCGGACAGGCCGACACTGAAGCTTTCTTT. This chain connects TRBV9 to TRBJ1-1; 7 bases match TRBD1. CDR1 is SGDLS and CDR2 is YYNGEE in the germline V gene. The CDR3 is 14 amino acids. The trim removed 3 bases at V and 3 bases at J, leaving 5 bases unmatched.

The chain carries TRBV2 and TRBJ2-7; 8 nucleotides agree with TRBD1. CDR1 and CDR2 from the germline V gene are SNHLY and FYNNEI. V shed 4 bases and J 4 bases; nucleotides not matched to a gene: 6. This CDR3 contains 14 residues. The CDR3 DNA reads TGTGCCAGCAGTGTGGCAGGGGGCTTGTACGAGCAGTACTTC. Its translation: CASSVAGGLYEQYF. Based on the CDR3 plus reference TRBV2 and TRBJ2-7, the full variable domain is EPEVTQTPSHQVTQMGQEVILRCVPISNHLYFYWYRQILGQKVEFLVSFYNNEISEKSEIFDDQFSVERPDGSNFTLKIRSTKLEDSAMYFCASSVAGGLYEQYFGPGTRLTVT.

This chain connects TRBV27 to TRBJ2-7; TRBD2 is a possible D gene (6 bases). Germline CDR1 reads MNHEY; CDR2 reads SMNVEV (reference sequence). The CDR3 totals 13 residues. The germline V and J ends were trimmed by 8 bases and 3 bases, with 14 bases remaining between them. Here the CDR3 DNA reads TGTGCCAGCTGGCCGCGGGGCGGCTACGAGCAGTACTTC. Amino acids: CASWPRGGYEQYF.

This chain uses TRBV27 with TRBJ1-1, with TRBD1 matching 10 bases. Losses at the gene ends were 7 bases for V and 1 base for J; bases not matched to a gene: 6. The CDR3 consists of 15 residues. Germline CDR1 is MNHEY and CDR2 is SMNVEV (reference sequence). CDR3 DNA sequence: TGTGCCAGCACCCGACAGGGGGCTCGGAACACTGAAGCTTTCTTT. Translated: CASTRQGARNTEAFF.

The chain combines TRBV14 with TRBJ1-4; D remains unclear. V lost 3 bases, J lost 0 bases, and 8 bases lay in between. This CDR3 has 15 amino acids. Per germline, CDR1 SGHDN and CDR2 FVKESK. The CDR3 nucleotides read TGTGCCAGCAGCCACAATTTTGCAACTAATGAAAAACTGTTTTTT. It translates to CASSHNFATNEKLFF.

The chain is built from TRBV19 and TRBJ2-6; D perhaps matches TRBD2 (6 bases). Germline V gene sequence: CDR1 LNHDA, CDR2 SQIVND (reference sequence). With 7 bases removed from V and 0 bases from J, the gap between germline ends came to 19 bases. This CDR3 has 18 amino acids. The CDR3 coding sequence is TGTGCCAGTAATACAACCGGGACCGGGAGCTCTGGGGCCAACGTCCTGACTTTC. Translation gives CASNTTGTGSSGANVLTF. The full variable domain, with the rest looked up from reference TRBV19 and TRBJ2-6, is DGGITQSPKYLFRKEGQNVTLSCEQNLNHDAMYWYRQDPGQGLRLIYYSQIVNDFQKGDIAEGYSVSREKKESFPLTVTSAQKNPTAFYLCASNTTGTGSSGANVLTFGAGSRLTVL.

The chain combines TRBV5-5 with TRBJ2-2; the D is unclear. Germline CDR1 is SGHKS and CDR2 is YYEKEE (reference sequence). V was shortened by 0 bases and J by 0 bases, with 6 bases between the two germline ends. This CDR3 is built from 15 residues. CDR3 in amino acids: CASSLGPANTGELFF. The CDR3 DNA is TGTGCCAGCAGCTTGGGGCCAGCGAACACCGGGGAGCTGTTTTTT.

The rearrangement joins TRBV15 to TRBJ2-1; TRBD1 might be the D (6 bases). The germline V gene encodes CDR1 LNHNV and CDR2 YYDKDF (reference sequence). V shed 1 base and J shed 8 bases, with 18 bases lying between them. This CDR3 contains 16 residues. As DNA, the CDR3 is TGTGCCACCAGCAGAGCCGGGACACGATTTGGCGATGAGCAGTTCTTC. This sequence encodes CATSRAGTRFGDEQFF.